This T cell receptor (beta chain) was sequenced in a study of T cell changes during pregnancy in multiple sclerosis. CDR1 is SGDLS, CDR2 YYNGEE, per germline. The CDR3 loop spans 14 amino acids. V dropped 2 bases and J dropped 3 bases, with 10 bases sitting between them. Sequencing was performed with immunoSEQ multiplex PCR; in TCRdb, only in-frame clones are kept and a portion is missing. The sample has approximately 120,000 clones; about 95% are singletons. The V gene is TRBV9, the J gene TRBJ2-3; TRBD1 might be the D (5 bases). This TCR came from a female donor with multiple sclerosis, enrolled in a pregnancy study. The sample in question was peripheral blood, obtained after pregnancy. CDR3 amino acids: CASSVSPGTDTQYF. In DNA form, the CDR3 reads TGTGCCAGCAGCGTGAGCCCAGGGACAGATACGCAGTATTTT.